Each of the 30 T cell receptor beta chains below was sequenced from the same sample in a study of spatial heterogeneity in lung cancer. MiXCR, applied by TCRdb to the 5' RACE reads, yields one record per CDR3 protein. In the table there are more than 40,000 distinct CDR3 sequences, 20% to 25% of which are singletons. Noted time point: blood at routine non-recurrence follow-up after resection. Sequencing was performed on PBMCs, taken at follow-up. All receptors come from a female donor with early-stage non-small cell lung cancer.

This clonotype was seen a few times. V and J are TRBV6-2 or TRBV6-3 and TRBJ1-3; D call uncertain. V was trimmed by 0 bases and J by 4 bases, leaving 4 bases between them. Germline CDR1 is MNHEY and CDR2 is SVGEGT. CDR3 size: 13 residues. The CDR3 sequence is CASSYSEGNTIYF. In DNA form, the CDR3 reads TGTGCCAGCAGTTACTCAGAAGGAAACACCATATATTTT.

The CDR3 reads CASSLSRDSGYTF. CDR3 DNA sequence: TGTGCCAGCAGTTTAAGTCGGGATTCCGGCTACACCTTC. This chain connects TRBV12-3 or TRBV12-4 to TRBJ1-2; D gene unclear. There are 13 residues in the CDR3. With 2 bases removed from V and 8 bases from J, the gap between germline ends came to 12 bases.

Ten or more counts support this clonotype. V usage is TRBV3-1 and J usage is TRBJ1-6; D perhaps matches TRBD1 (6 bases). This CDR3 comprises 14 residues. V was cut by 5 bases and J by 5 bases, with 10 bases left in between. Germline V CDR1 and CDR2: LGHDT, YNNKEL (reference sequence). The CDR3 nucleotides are TGTGCCAGCAGCTTCGGACAGAATAATTCACCCCTCCACTTT. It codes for CASSFGQNNSPLHF.

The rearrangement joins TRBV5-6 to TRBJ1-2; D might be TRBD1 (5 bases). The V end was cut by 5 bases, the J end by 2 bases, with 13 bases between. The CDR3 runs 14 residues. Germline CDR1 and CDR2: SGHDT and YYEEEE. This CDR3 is CASSQDITNYGYTF. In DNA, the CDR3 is TGTGCCAGCAGTCAGGACATAACCAACTATGGCTACACCTTC.

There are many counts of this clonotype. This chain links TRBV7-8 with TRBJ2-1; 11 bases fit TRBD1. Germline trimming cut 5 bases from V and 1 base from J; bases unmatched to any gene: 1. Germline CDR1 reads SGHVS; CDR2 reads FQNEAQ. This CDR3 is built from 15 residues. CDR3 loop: CASSGQGASYNEQFF. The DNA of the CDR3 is TGTGCCAGCAGCGGACAGGGGGCTTCCTACAATGAGCAGTTCTTC.

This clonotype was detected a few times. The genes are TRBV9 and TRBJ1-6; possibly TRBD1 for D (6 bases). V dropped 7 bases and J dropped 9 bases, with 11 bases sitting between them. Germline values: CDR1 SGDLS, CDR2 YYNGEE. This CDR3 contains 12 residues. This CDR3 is CASAGATSPLHF. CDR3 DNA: TGTGCCAGCGCAGGGGCTACTTCACCCCTCCACTTT.

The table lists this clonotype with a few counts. In DNA form, the CDR3 reads TGTGCCAGCATGGGGACAGGGGTTTCACCCCTCCACTTT. Translated: CASMGTGVSPLHF. This chain connects TRBV6-6 to TRBJ1-6; 10 bases match TRBD1. The CDR3 is 13 residues long. V lost 7 bases to trimming and J lost 9 bases; unmatched junction nucleotides: 3. Germline CDR1 is MNHNY and CDR2 is SVGAGI (reference sequence).

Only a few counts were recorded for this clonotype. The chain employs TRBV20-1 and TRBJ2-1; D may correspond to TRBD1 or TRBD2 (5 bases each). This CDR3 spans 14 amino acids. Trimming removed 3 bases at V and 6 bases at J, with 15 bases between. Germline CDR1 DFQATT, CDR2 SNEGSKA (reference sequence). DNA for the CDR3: TGCAGTGCTAGGCCCGGGACCGCCGTCAATGAGCAGTTCTTC. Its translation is CSARPGTAVNEQFF.

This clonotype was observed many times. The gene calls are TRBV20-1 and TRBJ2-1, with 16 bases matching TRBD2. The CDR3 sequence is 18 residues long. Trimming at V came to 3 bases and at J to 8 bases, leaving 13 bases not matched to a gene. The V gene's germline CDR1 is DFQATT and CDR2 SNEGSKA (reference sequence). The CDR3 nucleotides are TGCAGTGCTAGTCCGGGACTAGCGGGAGGGACAACATTGGATGAGCAGTTCTTC. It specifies CSASPGLAGGTTLDEQFF.

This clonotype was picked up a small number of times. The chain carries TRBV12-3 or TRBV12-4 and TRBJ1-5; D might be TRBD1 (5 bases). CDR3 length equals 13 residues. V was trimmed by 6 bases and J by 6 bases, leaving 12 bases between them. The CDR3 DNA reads TGTGCCAGCAGCCAGGGCGGAGGTCAGCCCCAGCATTTT. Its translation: CASSQGGGQPQHF.

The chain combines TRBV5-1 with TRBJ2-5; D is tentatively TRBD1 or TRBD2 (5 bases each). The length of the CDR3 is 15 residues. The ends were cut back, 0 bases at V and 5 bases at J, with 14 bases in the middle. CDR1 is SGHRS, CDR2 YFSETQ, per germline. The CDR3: CASSLAGDLGETQYF. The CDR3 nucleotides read TGCGCCAGCAGCTTGGCCGGGGACCTGGGGGAGACCCAGTACTTC.

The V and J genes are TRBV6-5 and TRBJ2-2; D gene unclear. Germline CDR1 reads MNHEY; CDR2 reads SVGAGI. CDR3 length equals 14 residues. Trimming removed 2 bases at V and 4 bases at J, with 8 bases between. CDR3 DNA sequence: TGTGCCAGCAGTTACGACTGGTCCACCGGGGAGCTGTTTTTT. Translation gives CASSYDWSTGELFF.

The CDR3 DNA reads TGTGCCAGCACCCCTCGAGGGATGGGCGGCTACACCTTC. The encoded protein is CASTPRGMGGYTF. The chain links TRBV7-9 to TRBJ1-2; D gene ambiguous. With 7 bases removed from V and 8 bases from J, the gap between germline ends came to 17 bases. Germline lookup yields CDR1 SEHNR and CDR2 FQNEAQ (reference sequence). This CDR3 comprises 13 residues.

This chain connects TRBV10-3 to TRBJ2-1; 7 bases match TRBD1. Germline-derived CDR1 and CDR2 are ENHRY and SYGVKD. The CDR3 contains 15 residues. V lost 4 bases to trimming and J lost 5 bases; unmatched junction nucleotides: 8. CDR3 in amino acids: CAISATGDSNNEQFF. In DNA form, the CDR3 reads TGTGCCATCAGTGCAACCGGGGACAGTAACAATGAGCAGTTCTTC.

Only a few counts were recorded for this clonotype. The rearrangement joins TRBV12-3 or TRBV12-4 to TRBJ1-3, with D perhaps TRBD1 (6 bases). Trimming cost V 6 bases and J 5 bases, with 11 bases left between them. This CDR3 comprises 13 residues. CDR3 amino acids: CASSPTGRNTIYF. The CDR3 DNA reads TGTGCCAGCAGCCCCACAGGGCGAAACACCATATATTTT.

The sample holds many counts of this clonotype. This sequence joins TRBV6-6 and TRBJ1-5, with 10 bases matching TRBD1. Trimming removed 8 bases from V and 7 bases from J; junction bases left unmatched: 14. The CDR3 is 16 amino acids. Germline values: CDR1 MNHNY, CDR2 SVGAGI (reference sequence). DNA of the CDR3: TGTGCCAGCCGAACACTCCGGGACAGGGGTGTCCAGCCCCAGCATTTT. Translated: CASRTLRDRGVQPQHF.

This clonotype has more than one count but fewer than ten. For the CDR3, the DNA is TGTGCCAGCAGTTACATACAGGGGAGGGCTGAAGCTTTCTTT. This gives the protein CASSYIQGRAEAFF. V and J are TRBV6-6 and TRBJ1-1, with 7 bases identical to TRBD1. The ends lost 2 bases at V and 6 bases at J; junction bases unmatched: 6. Germline V gene sequence: CDR1 MNHNY, CDR2 SVGAGI (reference sequence). The length of the CDR3 is 14 residues.

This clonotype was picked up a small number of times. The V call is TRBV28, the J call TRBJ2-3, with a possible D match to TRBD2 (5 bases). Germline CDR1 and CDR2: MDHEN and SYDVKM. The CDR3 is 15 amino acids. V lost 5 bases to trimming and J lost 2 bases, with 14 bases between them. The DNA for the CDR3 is TGTGCCAGCAGTCGTACTCTAGACTACACAGATACGCAGTATTTT. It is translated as CASSRTLDYTDTQYF.

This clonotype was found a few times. The CDR3 sequence is CATSERDTNEQFF. DNA of the CDR3: TGTGCCACCAGTGAAAGAGACACAAATGAGCAGTTCTTC. J is TRBJ2-1 and V is TRBV24-1; D call uncertain. Trimming removed 4 bases at V and 7 bases at J, with 10 bases between. Germline V lookup: CDR1 KGHDR, CDR2 SFDVKD. The CDR3 has 13 amino acids.

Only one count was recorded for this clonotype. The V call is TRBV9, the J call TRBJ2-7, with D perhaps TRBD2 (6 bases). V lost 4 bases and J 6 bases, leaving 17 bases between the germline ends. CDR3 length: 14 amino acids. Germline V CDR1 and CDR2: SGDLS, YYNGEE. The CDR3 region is CASSPGTLWGEQYF. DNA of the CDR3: TGTGCCAGCAGCCCCGGGACTCTTTGGGGCGAGCAGTACTTC.

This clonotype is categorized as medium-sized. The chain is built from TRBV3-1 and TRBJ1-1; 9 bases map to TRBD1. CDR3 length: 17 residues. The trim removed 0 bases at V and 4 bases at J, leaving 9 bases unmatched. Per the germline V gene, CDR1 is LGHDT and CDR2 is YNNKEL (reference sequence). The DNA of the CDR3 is TGTGCCAGCAGCCAAGAGACCGGGACAGGGAAAGGCACTGAAGCTTTCTTT. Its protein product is CASSQETGTGKGTEAFF. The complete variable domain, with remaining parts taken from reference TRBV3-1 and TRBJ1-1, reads DTAVSQTPKYLVTQMGNDKSIKCEQNLGHDTMYWYKQDSKKFLKIMFSYNNKELIINETVPNRFSPKSPDKAHLNLHINSLELGDSAVYFCASSQETGTGKGTEAFFGQGTRLTVV.

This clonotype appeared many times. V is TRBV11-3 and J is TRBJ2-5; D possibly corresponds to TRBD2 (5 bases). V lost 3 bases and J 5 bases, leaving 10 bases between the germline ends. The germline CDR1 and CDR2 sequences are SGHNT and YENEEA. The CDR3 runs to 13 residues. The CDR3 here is CASSFTSGETQYF. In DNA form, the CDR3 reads TGTGCCAGCAGCTTCACTTCGGGGGAGACCCAGTACTTC.

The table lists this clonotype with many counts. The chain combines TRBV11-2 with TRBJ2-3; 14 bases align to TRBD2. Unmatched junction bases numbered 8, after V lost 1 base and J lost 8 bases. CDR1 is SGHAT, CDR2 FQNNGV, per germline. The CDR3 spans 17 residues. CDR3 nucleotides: TGTGCCAGCAGCTTAGCTCCCGGGACTAGCGGGAGTAGTACGCAGTATTTT. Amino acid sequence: CASSLAPGTSGSSTQYF.

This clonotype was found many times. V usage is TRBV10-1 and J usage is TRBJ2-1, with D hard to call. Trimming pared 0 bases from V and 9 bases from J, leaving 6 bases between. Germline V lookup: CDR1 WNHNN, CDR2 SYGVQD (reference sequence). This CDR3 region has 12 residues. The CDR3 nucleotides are TGCGCCAGCAGTGAGTCGGGATTTGAGCAGTTCTTC. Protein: CASSESGFEQFF.

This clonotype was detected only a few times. Written as DNA, the CDR3 is TGTGCCAGCAGTTTGCTAGCGGGACAGACAGATACGCAGTATTTT. As protein: CASSLLAGQTDTQYF. The chain recombines TRBV12-3 or TRBV12-4 with TRBJ2-3; TRBD2 aligns across 9 bases. V shed 3 bases, J shed 3 bases, and the junction held 4 bases outside the gene matches. The CDR3 runs to 15 residues.

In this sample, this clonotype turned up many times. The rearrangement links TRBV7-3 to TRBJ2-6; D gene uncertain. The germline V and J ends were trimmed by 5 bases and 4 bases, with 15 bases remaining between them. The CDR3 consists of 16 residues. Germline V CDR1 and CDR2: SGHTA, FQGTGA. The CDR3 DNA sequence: TGTGCCAGCAGCCTCGGACCGAATTCGGGGGCCAACGTCCTGACTTTC. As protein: CASSLGPNSGANVLTF.

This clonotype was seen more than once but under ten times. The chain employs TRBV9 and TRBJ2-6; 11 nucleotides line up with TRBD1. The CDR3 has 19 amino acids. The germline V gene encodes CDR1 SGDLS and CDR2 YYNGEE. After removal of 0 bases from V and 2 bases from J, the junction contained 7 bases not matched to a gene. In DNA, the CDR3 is TGTGCCAGCAGCGTAGCATTAGGACAGGGGGCTGCTGGGGCCAACGTCCTGACTTTC. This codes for CASSVALGQGAAGANVLTF. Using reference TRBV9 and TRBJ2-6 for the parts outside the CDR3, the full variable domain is DSGVTQTPKHLITATGQRVTLRCSPRSGDLSVYWYQQSLDQGLQFLIQYYNGEERAKGNILERFSAQQFPDLHSELNLSSLELGDSALYFCASSVALGQGAAGANVLTFGAGSRLTVL.

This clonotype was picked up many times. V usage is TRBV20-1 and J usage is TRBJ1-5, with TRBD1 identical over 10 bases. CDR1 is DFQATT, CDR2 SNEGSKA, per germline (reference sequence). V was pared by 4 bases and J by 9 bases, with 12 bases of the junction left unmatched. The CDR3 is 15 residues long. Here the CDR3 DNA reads TGCAGTGCTATCATCTGGGACAGGGGTCTTGGGCCCCAGCATTTT. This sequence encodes CSAIIWDRGLGPQHF.

The CDR3 loop reads CASSLASFPYGYTF. In DNA form, the CDR3 reads TGTGCCAGCAGCTTGGCGTCATTCCCCTATGGCTACACCTTC. The V gene is TRBV5-4, the J gene TRBJ1-2, with D unresolved. The ends were cut back, 0 bases at V and 4 bases at J, with 10 bases in the middle. Germline V CDR1 and CDR2: SGHNT, YYREEE (reference sequence). The CDR3 has 14 amino acids.

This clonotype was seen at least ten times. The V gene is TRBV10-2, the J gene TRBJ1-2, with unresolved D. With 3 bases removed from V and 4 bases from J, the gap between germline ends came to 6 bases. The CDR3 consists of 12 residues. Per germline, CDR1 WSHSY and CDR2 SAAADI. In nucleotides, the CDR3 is TGCGCCAGCAGTGACTACACCTATGGCTACACCTTC. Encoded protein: CASSDYTYGYTF.